This note documents a single T cell receptor beta chain sequence. Its antigen is still unknown. Per individual sample, total RNA of at least 5.5 micrograms was extracted. This sample was taken from a study of blood T cells in healthy people across ages. Study-wide background: Template switching caught about one barcoded beta molecule for each two T cells.

Broader study findings: Naive T cell percentage showed a strong correlation with TCR beta diversity.

CDR3 length: 16 amino acids. The J segment lost 0 bases and the V segment lost 6 bases, leaving 6 bases of the junction unmatched. The germline V gene has CDR1 SGHTA and CDR2 FQGNSA. Then a second PCR, running about 7 to 11 cycles, was carried out with a sample-barcoded 5' primer and a J-beta primer mix. One entry per CDR3 protein, called by TCRdb with MiXCR from the 5' RACE reads. The sample lists hundreds of thousands of distinct CDR3 sequences, 45% to 50% occurring once. The TCR originated in a woman between 55 and 75 years old in good health. The genes are TRBV7-2 and TRBJ2-7; TRBD2 matches at 12 bases. Sequencing was carried out using blood. CDR3: CASSLRLAGVSYEQYF. The CDR3 DNA sequence: TGTGCCAGCAGTCTTCGACTAGCGGGAGTCTCCTACGAGCAGTACTTC.